This entry lists 4 T cell receptor beta chains sequenced from one sample in a study of T-cell reconstitution after alpha-beta-depleted transplantation in children. Using unique molecular identifiers, the investigators prepared the TCRbeta library. TCRdb re-called the PCR reads with MiXCR, one entry per CDR3 protein. The sample holds about a million distinct CDR3 sequences, about 29% seen once. This sample comprised PBMCs, mostly from graft donor cells, obtained 360 days after TCRalphabeta/CD19-depleted stem cell transplant. The receptors originated from a boy less than two years old who had a stem cell transplant for SCID, so the T cells may come from the graft donor.

This rearrangement joins TRBV29-1 to TRBJ2-7; tentatively, D is TRBD2 (6 bases). CDR1 SQVTM and CDR2 ANQGSEA come from the germline V gene. The CDR3 runs to 14 residues. The V gene lost 4 bases and the J gene lost 7 bases, with 20 bases spanning the gap. The CDR3 loop reads CSVGGRVSAGEQYF. CDR3 coding DNA: TGCAGCGTTGGGGGCAGGGTGTCTGCGGGGGAGCAGTACTTC.

This clonotype was seen only a few times. This chain connects TRBV20-1 to TRBJ2-3, with D possibly TRBD2 on 6 matching bases. The CDR3 totals 15 residues. Germline CDR1 DFQATT, CDR2 SNEGSKA (reference sequence). The ends were cut back, 0 bases at V and 9 bases at J, with 19 bases in the middle. The CDR3, as DNA: TGCAGTGCTAGAGATCCGGGACTTGGGGTTGAGACGCAGTATTTT. It specifies CSARDPGLGVETQYF.

In nucleotides, the CDR3 is TGTGCCAGCAGACCCTATCCAGGTCCGGGGCAGTACTTC. This translates into CASRPYPGPGQYF. V and J are TRBV6-1 and TRBJ2-7; D ambiguous. V dropped 6 bases and J dropped 9 bases, with 18 bases sitting between them. The CDR3 sequence is 13 residues long. The germline V gene has CDR1 MNHNS and CDR2 SASEGT.

This clonotype was recorded a few times. The chain employs TRBV28 and TRBJ2-1; no reliable D call. Trimming removed 7 bases from V and 0 bases from J, with 10 bases in between. Germline loops: CDR1 MDHEN, CDR2 SYDVKM. The CDR3 is 14 amino acids. The CDR3 spells CASMSLSSYNEQFF. The CDR3 nucleotides read TGTGCCAGCATGTCTCTGAGCTCCTACAATGAGCAGTTCTTC.